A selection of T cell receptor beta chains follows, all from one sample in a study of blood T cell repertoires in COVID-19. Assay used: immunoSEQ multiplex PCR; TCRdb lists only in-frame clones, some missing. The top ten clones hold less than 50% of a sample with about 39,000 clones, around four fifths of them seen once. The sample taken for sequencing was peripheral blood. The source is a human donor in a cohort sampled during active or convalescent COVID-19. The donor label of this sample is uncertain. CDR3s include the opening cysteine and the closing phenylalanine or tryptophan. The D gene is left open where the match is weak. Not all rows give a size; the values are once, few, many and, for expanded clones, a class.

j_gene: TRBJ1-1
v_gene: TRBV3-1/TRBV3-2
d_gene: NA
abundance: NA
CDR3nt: TGTGCCAGCATCTCGGGGGGCACTGAAGCTTTCTTT
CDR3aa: CASISGGTEAFF

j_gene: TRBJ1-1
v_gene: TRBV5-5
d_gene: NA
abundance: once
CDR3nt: TGTGCCAGCAGTCCTCGGAGTAGCGAGAACACTGAAGCTTTCTTT
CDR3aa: CASSPRSSENTEAFF

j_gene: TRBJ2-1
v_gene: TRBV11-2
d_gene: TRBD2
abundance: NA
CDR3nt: TGTGCCAGCAGCCTCAGGGGTAGCGGGAGGTACAATGAGCAGTTCTTC
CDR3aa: CASSLRGSGRYNEQFF

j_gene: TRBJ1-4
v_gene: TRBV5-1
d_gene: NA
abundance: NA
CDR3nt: TGCGCCAGCAGCTTCGGCAGGGTTGACGAAAAACTGTTTTTT
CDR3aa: CASSFGRVDEKLFF

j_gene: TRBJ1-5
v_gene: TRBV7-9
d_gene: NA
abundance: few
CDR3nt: TGTGCCAGCAGCTTATCGAACAGGGACGGTCAGCCCCAGCATTTT
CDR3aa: CASSLSNRDGQPQHF

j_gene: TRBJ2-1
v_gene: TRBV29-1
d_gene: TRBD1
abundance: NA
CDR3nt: TGCAGCGCTAACTACCGGGACAGGGTCAATGAGCAGTTCTTC
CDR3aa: CSANYRDRVNEQFF

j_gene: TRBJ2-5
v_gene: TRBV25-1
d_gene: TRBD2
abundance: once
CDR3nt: TGTGCCAGCAGTGAGGGACTAGCGGGAGGGCCTCGAGAGACCCAGTACTTC
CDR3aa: CASSEGLAGGPRETQYF

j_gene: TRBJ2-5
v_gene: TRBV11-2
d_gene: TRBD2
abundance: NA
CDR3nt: TGTGCCAGCAGCACCCAGTCCCGGGAGGGAGAGACCCAGTACTTC
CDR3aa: CASSTQSREGETQYF

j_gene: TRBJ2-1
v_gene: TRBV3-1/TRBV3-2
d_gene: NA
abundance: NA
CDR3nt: TGTGCCAGCAGCCAAGTACAGGGAGTCGGGCAGTTCTTC
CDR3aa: CASSQVQGVGQFF

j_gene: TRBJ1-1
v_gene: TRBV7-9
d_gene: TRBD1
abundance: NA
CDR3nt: TGTGCCAGCAGCACGAGACAGGGAACTGAAGCTTTCTTT
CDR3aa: CASSTRQGTEAFF

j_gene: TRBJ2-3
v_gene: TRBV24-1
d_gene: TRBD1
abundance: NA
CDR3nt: TGTGCCACAGGGACAGTATACACAGATACGCAGTATTTT
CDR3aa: CATGTVYTDTQYF

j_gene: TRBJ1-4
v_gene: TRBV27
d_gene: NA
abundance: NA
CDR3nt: TGTGCCAGCAGGGGTCTAGCTAATGAAAAACTGTTTTTT
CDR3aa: CASRGLANEKLFF

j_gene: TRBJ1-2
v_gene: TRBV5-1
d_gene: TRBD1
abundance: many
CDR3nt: TGCGCCAGCAGCCTACGGACAGGGGGCGGCTATGGCTACACCTTC
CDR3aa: CASSLRTGGGYGYTF

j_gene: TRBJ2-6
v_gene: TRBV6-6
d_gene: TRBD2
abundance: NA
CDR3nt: TGTGCCAGCAGGACTAGCGAAACGTCTGGGGCCAACGTCCTGACTTTC
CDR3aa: CASRTSETSGANVLTF

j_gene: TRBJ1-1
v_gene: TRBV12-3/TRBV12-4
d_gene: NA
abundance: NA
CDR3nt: TGTGCCAGCAGTTTGGGCAGGGGAACTGAAGCTTTCTTT
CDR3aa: CASSLGRGTEAFF

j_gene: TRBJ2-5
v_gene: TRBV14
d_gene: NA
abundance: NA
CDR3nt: TGTGCCAGCAGCTACTTTGTGAACCAAGAGACCCAGTACTTC
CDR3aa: CASSYFVNQETQYF

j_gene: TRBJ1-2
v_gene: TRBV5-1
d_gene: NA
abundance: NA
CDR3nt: TGCGCCAGCAGCTCGGACAGCTATGGCTACACCTTC
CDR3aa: CASSSDSYGYTF

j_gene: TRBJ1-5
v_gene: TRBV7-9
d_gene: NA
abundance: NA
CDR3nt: TGTGCCAGCAGCCCCGCGGGGTCGAATCAGCCCCAGCATTTT
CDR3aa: CASSPAGSNQPQHF

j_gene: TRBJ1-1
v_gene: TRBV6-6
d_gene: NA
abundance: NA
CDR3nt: TGTGCCAGCAGTTACTCGACAGTGGGCACTGAAGCTTTCTTT
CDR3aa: CASSYSTVGTEAFF

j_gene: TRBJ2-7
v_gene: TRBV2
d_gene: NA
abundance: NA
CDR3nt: TGTGCCAGCGACATGAGGGAGTTTAGCTCCTACGAGCAGTACTTC
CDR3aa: CASDMREFSSYEQYF

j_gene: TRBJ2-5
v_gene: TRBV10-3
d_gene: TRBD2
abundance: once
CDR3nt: TGTGCCATCAGTGAGGTTGCGGCGGGAGGACCGGAGACCCAGTACTTC
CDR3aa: CAISEVAAGGPETQYF

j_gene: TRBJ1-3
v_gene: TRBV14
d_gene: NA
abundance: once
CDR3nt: TGTGCCAGCAGCCACCAAATCGGAAACACCATATATTTT
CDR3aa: CASSHQIGNTIYF

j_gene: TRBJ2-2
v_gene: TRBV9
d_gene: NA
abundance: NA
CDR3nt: TGTGCCAGCAGCGCCACAGGGCCCGGGGAGCTGTTTTTT
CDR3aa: CASSATGPGELFF

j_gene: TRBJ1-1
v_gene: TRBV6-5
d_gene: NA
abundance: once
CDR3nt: TGTGCCAGCAGTTCACTTAGCCAAGCTTTCTTT
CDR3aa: CASSSLSQAFF

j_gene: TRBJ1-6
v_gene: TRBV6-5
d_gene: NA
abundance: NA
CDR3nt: TGTGCCAGCAGTTACGCGGTTAATTCACCCCTCCACTTT
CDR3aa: CASSYAVNSPLHF

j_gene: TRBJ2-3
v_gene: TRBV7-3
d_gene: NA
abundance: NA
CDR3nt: TGTGCCAGCGGGCTAGCGAGGGCAGATACGCAGTATTTT
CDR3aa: CASGLARADTQYF

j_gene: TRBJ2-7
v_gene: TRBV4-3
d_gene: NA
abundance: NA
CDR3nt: TGCGCCAGCAGCCAAGATCCGGGACTTACCTACGAGCAGTACTTC
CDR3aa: CASSQDPGLTYEQYF

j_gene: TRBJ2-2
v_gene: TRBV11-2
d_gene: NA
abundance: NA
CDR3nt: TGTGCCAGCAGCTTAGATGAGGTTAACACCGGGGAGCTGTTTTTT
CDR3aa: CASSLDEVNTGELFF

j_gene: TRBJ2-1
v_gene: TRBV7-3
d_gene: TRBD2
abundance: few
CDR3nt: TGTGCCAGCAGCTTAACGGGGACTAGCGGGTTGAGTGAGCAGTTCTTC
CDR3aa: CASSLTGTSGLSEQFF

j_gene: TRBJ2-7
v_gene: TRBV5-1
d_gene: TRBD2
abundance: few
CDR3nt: TGCGCCAGCAGCTCCTACGGCCCTAGCGGGAGGGCCGAAGAGCAGTACTTC
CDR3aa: CASSSYGPSGRAEEQYF

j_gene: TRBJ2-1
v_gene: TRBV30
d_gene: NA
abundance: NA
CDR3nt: TGTGCCTGGAGTGGAGAGGGTGAGCAGTTCTTC
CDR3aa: CAWSGEGEQFF

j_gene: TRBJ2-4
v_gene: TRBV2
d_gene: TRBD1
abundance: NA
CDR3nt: TGTGCCAGCAGTGAACCAAAGGGGGCCAGTGACATTCAGTACTTC
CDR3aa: CASSEPKGASDIQYF